This entry lists 21 T cell receptor beta chains sequenced from one sample in a study of T cell changes during pregnancy in multiple sclerosis. TCRdb's copy holds only in-frame clones and misses some; the assay was immunoSEQ multiplex PCR. Of around 40,000 clones in the sample, approximately 92% are singletons; the top ten hold under 30%. This sample comprised CD8+ T cells from peripheral blood mononuclear cells, obtained before pregnancy. The source of these receptors is a female donor with multiple sclerosis, enrolled in a pregnancy study.

The chain joins TRBV15 to TRBJ2-5; D perhaps matches TRBD1 (6 bases). Trimming pared 0 bases from V and 0 bases from J, leaving 8 bases between. Per the germline V gene, CDR1 is LNHNV and CDR2 is YYDKDF (reference sequence). The CDR3 is 15 residues long. As DNA, the CDR3 is TGTGCCACCAGCAGAGATTGGGGGCACCAAGAGACCCAGTACTTC. Translation: CATSRDWGHQETQYF.

The chain employs TRBV2 and TRBJ2-7, with D maybe TRBD1 (5 bases). V lost 0 bases to trimming and J lost 3 bases, with 9 bases between them. This CDR3 has 14 amino acids. Germline V CDR1 and CDR2: SNHLY, FYNNEI. CDR3: CASSEATGDYEQYF. DNA for the CDR3: TGTGCCAGCAGTGAAGCCACAGGCGACTACGAGCAGTACTTC.

The V gene is TRBV9, the J gene TRBJ2-3; a weak D match, TRBD2 (6 bases). Looked up from germline, CDR1 is SGDLS and CDR2 is YYNGEE. The CDR3 is 15 amino acids. Trimming took off 2 bases at V and 0 bases at J, with 10 bases between the two ends. The CDR3 sequence is CASSVSGPSTDTQYF. As DNA, the CDR3 is TGTGCCAGCAGCGTTAGCGGTCCTAGCACAGATACGCAGTATTTT.

The V gene is TRBV19, the J gene TRBJ2-1, with 7 bases identical to TRBD2. The length of the CDR3 is 16 residues. CDR1 is LNHDA, CDR2 SQIVND, per germline (reference sequence). Trimming cost V 1 base and J 7 bases; bases outside gene matches: 10. For the CDR3, the DNA is TGTGCCAGTAGTATAGTGGGTCTTACTAGCGTTAATGAGCAGTTCTTC. This codes for CASSIVGLTSVNEQFF.

This chain uses TRBV4-1 with TRBJ2-3, with a weak D call TRBD2 (6 bases). In germline, CDR1 is MGHRA, CDR2 YSYEKL. The CDR3 is 19 amino acids. V was cut by 1 base and J by 1 base, with 21 bases left in between. Here the CDR3 reads CASSQAAREAPLGTDTQYF. The CDR3 coding sequence is TGCGCCAGCAGCCAAGCCGCCAGGGAGGCACCCCTGGGCACAGATACGCAGTATTTT.

This chain uses TRBV6-5 with TRBJ2-7, with D perhaps matching TRBD2 (6 bases). The CDR3 spans 14 residues. Per the germline V gene, CDR1 is MNHEY and CDR2 is SVGAGI. V lost 10 bases to trimming and J lost 6 bases, with 22 bases between them. For the CDR3, the DNA is TGTGCCACCCTAAACTCTCGAGGACTACGCGAGCAGTACTTC. The encoded protein is CATLNSRGLREQYF.

This chain joins TRBV13 and TRBJ2-1; TRBD2 matches 8 bases. V dropped 5 bases and J dropped 7; count of bases not matched to a gene: 10. This CDR3 is 15 amino acids long. Germline CDR1 reads PRHDT; CDR2 reads FYEKMQ (reference sequence). CDR3 in amino acids: CASSRGGAVGNEQFF. CDR3 DNA: TGTGCCAGCAGCCGGGGGGGGGCGGTGGGTAATGAGCAGTTCTTC.

The CDR3 DNA sequence: TGTGCCAGCAGCCCCCTGTCCGGACAGGGTAGAGATGAAAAACTGTTTTTT. It codes for CASSPLSGQGRDEKLFF. The chain combines TRBV7-9 with TRBJ1-4; 8 nucleotides match TRBD1. The V gene's germline CDR1 is SEHNR and CDR2 FQNEAQ (reference sequence). V gave up 5 bases and J gave up 6 bases; unmatched junction bases: 14. The CDR3 is 17 amino acids.

The chain joins TRBV2 to TRBJ2-5; a possible D gene is TRBD2 (5 bases). With 2 bases removed from V and 5 bases from J, the gap between germline ends came to 9 bases. CDR3 length equals 13 residues. CDR1 and CDR2 from the germline V gene are SNHLY and FYNNEI. CDR3 region: CASSETRRETQYF. CDR3 coding DNA: TGTGCCAGCAGTGAAACTAGACGGGAGACCCAGTACTTC.

The chain carries TRBV11-2 and TRBJ2-5; perhaps TRBD2 as D (6 bases). V gave up 5 bases and J gave up 5 bases, with 27 bases separating them. Per germline, CDR1 SGHAT and CDR2 FQNNGV. This CDR3 has 18 residues. The CDR3 sequence: CASSPAGRVGAGMETQYF. The CDR3 nucleotides read TGTGCCAGCAGCCCCGCAGGTCGAGTCGGTGCGGGAATGGAGACCCAGTACTTC.

The genes are TRBV7-6 and TRBJ2-5, with D maybe TRBD1 (6 bases). Germline-derived CDR1 and CDR2 are SGHVS and FNYEAQ. The CDR3 sequence is 15 residues long. V lost 5 bases to trimming and J lost 4 bases, with 17 bases between them. In DNA, the CDR3 is TGTGCCAGCAGCGGGACGGGACACCAGGGAGAGACCCAGTACTTC. Its translation: CASSGTGHQGETQYF.

The genes are TRBV9 and TRBJ1-1, with a weak D call TRBD1 (6 bases). V dropped 3 bases and J dropped 0 bases, with 9 bases sitting between them. This CDR3 comprises 14 residues. CDR1 is SGDLS, CDR2 YYNGEE, per germline. The CDR3: CASSAGTLNTEAFF. The CDR3 DNA reads TGTGCCAGCAGCGCCGGGACATTGAACACTGAAGCTTTCTTT.

The chain uses TRBV6-5 and TRBJ1-1; D might be TRBD1 (5 bases). Germline assignment: CDR1 MNHEY and CDR2 SVGAGI. The CDR3 loop spans 13 amino acids. V was shortened by 4 bases and J by 1 base, with 7 bases between the two germline ends. CDR3 sequence reads: CASSLTENTEAFF. The CDR3 coding sequence is TGTGCCAGCAGTTTGACAGAGAACACTGAAGCTTTCTTT.

J is TRBJ2-3 and V is TRBV7-6; 8 bases fit TRBD2. Per the germline V gene, CDR1 is SGHVS and CDR2 is FNYEAQ. CDR3 length: 18 residues. After removal of 4 bases from V and 1 base from J, the junction contained 13 bases not matched to a gene. CDR3 DNA sequence: TGTGCCAGCAGCTCCAAACCGATAAGAGCGGGGGGCACAGATACGCAGTATTTT. Its protein product is CASSSKPIRAGGTDTQYF.

The J gene is TRBJ1-5, the V gene TRBV6-1; no clear D gene. In germline, CDR1 is MNHNS, CDR2 SASEGT. V gave up 9 bases and J gave up 6 bases, with 21 bases separating them. The CDR3 runs 15 residues. The CDR3 protein is CASTPGIQTGQPQHF. CDR3 DNA sequence: TGTGCCAGTACTCCCGGGATCCAAACGGGTCAGCCCCAGCATTTT.

The chain employs TRBV9 and TRBJ2-1, with 12 bases lining up with TRBD2. CDR3 length: 16 amino acids. Per the germline V gene, CDR1 is SGDLS and CDR2 is YYNGEE. Trimming removed 2 bases from V and 2 bases from J; junction bases left unmatched: 2. The CDR3: CASSVRLAGAYNEQFF. The CDR3 DNA is TGTGCCAGCAGCGTTCGACTAGCGGGGGCCTACAATGAGCAGTTCTTC.

The V gene is TRBV10-2, the J gene TRBJ2-7; no clear D gene. This CDR3 is built from 11 residues. Germline V gene data show CDR1 as WSHSY and CDR2 as SAAADI. V lost 8 bases and J 6 bases, leaving 11 bases between the germline ends. DNA for the CDR3: TGCGCCAGCGGAGCCGGTTTCGAGCAGTACTTC. Protein product: CASGAGFEQYF.

The V gene is TRBV28, the J gene TRBJ2-7, with 8 positions matching TRBD1. This CDR3 has 15 amino acids. Germline lookup yields CDR1 MDHEN and CDR2 SYDVKM. V shed 7 bases, J shed 0 bases, and the junction held 8 bases outside the gene matches. The CDR3 loop is CASTQGGTGSYEQYF. CDR3 DNA: TGTGCCAGCACCCAAGGGGGGACAGGCTCCTACGAGCAGTACTTC.

The V call is TRBV7-6, the J call TRBJ2-7, with a possible D match to TRBD1 (6 bases). The CDR3 has 17 residues. Germline loops: CDR1 SGHVS, CDR2 FNYEAQ. V was cut by 0 bases and J by 3 bases, with 18 bases left in between. CDR3: CASSLAPLEDSDYEQYF. In nucleotides, the CDR3 is TGTGCCAGCAGCTTAGCTCCGCTGGAGGACAGCGACTACGAGCAGTACTTC.

The V call is TRBV27, the J call TRBJ1-1; no reliable D call. V dropped 5 bases and J dropped 0 bases, with 10 bases sitting between them. The CDR3 runs to 14 residues. Germline V lookup: CDR1 MNHEY, CDR2 SMNVEV (reference sequence). The CDR3 sequence: CASSALTVNTEAFF. The CDR3 DNA reads TGTGCCAGCAGTGCCCTTACAGTGAACACTGAAGCTTTCTTT.

This chain links TRBV28 with TRBJ1-1; no clear D. The germline V gene has CDR1 MDHEN and CDR2 SYDVKM. Trimming took 3 bases from V and 3 from J, leaving 5 bases between them. The CDR3 spans 12 residues. The DNA for the CDR3 is TGTGCCAGCAGTTTGTATTACACTGAAGCTTTCTTT. This codes for CASSLYYTEAFF.